This entry is about one T cell receptor (beta chain). Its specificity is not known. The sample originates from a study of T cell responses to AZD1222 COVID-19 vaccine. About the research overall: It was second doses at about 4 or about 12 weeks that were pooled.

The CDR3 is 18 amino acids. The V end was cut by 3 bases, the J end by 0 bases, with 18 bases between. Germline values: CDR1 KGHSH, CDR2 LQKENI. This table comes from immunoSEQ multiplex PCR, and its TCRdb copy is limited to in-frame clones, with some not included. Among about 100,000 clones, about 85% were seen once, and the ten largest hold about 1.8%. Whole-study findings and limits: Scientists sampled the repertoires only once the peak T cell response had passed. Spike-specific TCR breadth and depth both grew after two AZD1222 doses. Along spike, vaccine-associated CD4 TCRs were found throughout, with dominance at 160-218 and 743-854.

Here the sequenced sample was peripheral blood, taken on day 0 of AZD1222 vaccination. The rearrangement uses TRBV18 and TRBJ1-3, with D uncertain. The clonotype comes from an adult in good health. The CDR3 coding sequence is TGTGCCAGCTCACCCCGTATGTCTTCAGGCCTCTCTGGAAACACCATATATTTT. This sequence encodes CASSPRMSSGLSGNTIYF.